The present entry profiles one TCR beta chain with its context. These data belong to a study of cytomegalovirus exposure and HLA in healthy donors. Sequencing was performed with immunoSEQ multiplex PCR; in TCRdb, only in-frame clones are kept and a portion is missing. The sample yields around 170,000 clones, 88% seen once. V trimming: 4 bases; J trimming: 5 bases; junction bases outside the gene matches: 21. This CDR3 region has 18 residues. Looked up from germline, CDR1 is SQVTM and CDR2 is ANQGSEA. The TCR originated in a man aged 18 to 35 in good health and CMV-seronegative. The chain recombines TRBV29-1 with TRBJ2-7, with 9 bases that match TRBD1. Sequenced input: PBMCs. For the CDR3, the DNA is TGCAGCGTTGTTCTTATGTTCTGGAAGGGACAGGGAGTCGACGAGCAGTACTTC. It encodes CSVVLMFWKGQGVDEQYF.